This T cell receptor (beta chain) was identified during a study of blood T cell repertoires in COVID-19. Study-level background: Samples came from the United States, Italy and Spain, spanning acute and convalescent COVID-19.

Original handling: Reference gene primer amplification yielded estimated nucleated cell counts. Data came from immunoSEQ multiplex PCR; TCRdb stores just in-frame clones and leaves some out. Clonal size and the V and J genes are those of that table, whereas D and trimming came from the DNA. Counted here are 200,000 to 250,000 clones, 70% to 90% occurring once; the ten biggest clones make up about 0.91%. The CDR3 is 16 residues long. Per the germline V gene, CDR1 is SGHRS and CDR2 is YFSETQ. V lost 0 bases, J lost 4 bases, and 7 bases stayed unmatched. The sample was peripheral blood. V gene TRBV5-1 combines with J gene TRBJ2-5; 9 positions match TRBD2. This receptor was taken from a man aged 40-50 years with acute or convalescent COVID-19. The CDR3 loop reads CASSLAPAGGRETQYF. The CDR3 nucleotides read TGCGCCAGCAGCTTGGCTCCGGCGGGGGGGCGAGAGACCCAGTACTTC.